This T cell receptor (beta chain) comes out of a study of blood T cell repertoires in COVID-19. Whole-study context: COVID-19 samples collected from the United States, Italy and Spain covered acute and convalescent phases.

Per the study methods: Counts of nucleated cells, estimated from reference gene primer amplification, were obtained. Using immunoSEQ multiplex PCR, the repertoire was profiled, and TCRdb retains in-frame clones only, with some absent. Clone size and V and J calls were adopted from that table, with D and trimming inferred from the DNA. The top ten clones hold about 1.5% of a sample with about 430,000 clones, approximately 90% of them seen once. Enrolled through a virtual design, the participants were between roughly 18 and 90 years of age and came from about two dozen US areas. Individuals in the exposed group had encountered a COVID-19 case within 2 weeks preceding study entry. This CDR3 has 17 residues.

Sequencing used PBMCs or T cells enriched from blood (not recorded which). The chain combines TRBV1 with TRBJ1-1; the table's D call, TRBD1, has no DNA check behind it. TRBV1 is termed a pseudogene. The TCR comes from a woman aged 18-35 years who had been exposed to COVID-19. Written as DNA, the CDR3 is TGCACCAGCAGCCAAGAGTCGGGAAGGGGGCCGAACACTGAAGCTTTCTTT. This translates into CTSSQESGRGPNTEAFF.